This TCR beta chain was captured in a study of stem cell transplantation in POMP-related autoinflammatory disease. For the study at large: Hypothesis: faulty thymoproteasomes impair CD8+ T-cell selection, skewing TRB repertoires. General study findings and limits: Across all analyzed T-cell subsets, patients with PRAID tended toward reduced diversity and increased clonality.

Sequencing was performed with immunoSEQ multiplex PCR; in TCRdb, only in-frame clones are kept and a portion is missing. The sample has roughly 70,000 clones, just over 90% seen once. CDR3 size: 17 residues. The germline V gene encodes CDR1 KGHSH and CDR2 LQKENI. J lost 2 bases, V lost 2 bases, and 9 bases had no gene match. A word on this clone: The antigen is unknown.

PRAID featured prominent immunodeficiency. The receptor was derived from a human patient with POMP-related autoinflammation and immune dysregulation (PRAID). Some T cells may be the graft donor's. The chain uses TRBV18 and TRBJ1-5; the match to TRBD1 covers 7 bases. The sequences come from CD4+ T cells from PBMCs, collected after stem cell transplantation. The CDR3 region is CASSPFRQGGGNQPQHF. The CDR3 DNA follows: TGTGCCAGCTCACCATTTCGACAGGGAGGAGGCAATCAGCCCCAGCATTTT. Together with reference TRBV18 and TRBJ1-5, the CDR3 gives the full variable domain: NAGVMQNPRHLVRRRGQEARLRCSPMKGHSHVYWYRQLPEEGLKFMVYLQKENIIDESGMPKERFSAEFPKEGPSILRIQQVVRGDSAAYFCASSPFRQGGGNQPQHFGDGTRLSIL.